One and the same sample provided the 29 T cell receptor beta chains below, sequenced in a study of OX40 agonist ivuxolimab in advanced cancers. Clones were read by immunoSEQ multiplex PCR, and TCRdb kept only the in-frame ones, dropping some. This table has some 20,000 clones, 70% to 90% appearing once. The sequencing used CD4+ or CD8+ T cells sorted from blood, collected in a trial of the OX40 agonist ivuxolimab. These receptors all come from an adult with an advanced solid tumor such as melanoma, head and neck, liver or kidney cancer.

The genes are TRBV9 and TRBJ1-5; D perhaps matches TRBD1 (5 bases). In germline, CDR1 is SGDLS, CDR2 YYNGEE. There are 14 residues in the CDR3. Between the trimmed V and J ends, which lost 4 bases and 1 base, there was a span of 9 bases. Here the CDR3 DNA reads TGTGCCAGCAGCATCGAGGGGAGCAATCAGCCCCAGCATTTT. Protein product: CASSIEGSNQPQHF. Full variable domain (remainder filled in from reference TRBV9 and TRBJ1-5): DSGVTQTPKHLITATGQRVTLRCSPRSGDLSVYWYQQSLDQGLQFLIQYYNGEERAKGNILERFSAQQFPDLHSELNLSSLELGDSALYFCASSIEGSNQPQHFGDGTRLSIL.

This clone was counted once. The J gene is TRBJ2-1, the V gene TRBV4-3; TRBD2 aligns across 11 bases. The CDR3 consists of 17 residues. Per the germline V gene, CDR1 is LGHNA and CDR2 is YSLEER. After removal of 1 base from V and 8 bases from J, the junction contained 10 bases not matched to a gene. CDR3 protein: CASSQVALAGGFDEQFF. The DNA for the CDR3 is TGCGCCAGCAGCCAAGTAGCTCTAGCGGGAGGATTTGATGAGCAGTTCTTC.

The chain joins TRBV27 to TRBJ1-5; maybe TRBD1 (5 bases). The CDR3 sequence is 13 residues long. V was trimmed by 7 bases and J by 2 bases, leaving 9 bases between them. CDR1 and CDR2 (germline): MNHEY, SMNVEV (reference sequence). The CDR3 region has the DNA TGTGCCAGCAAGGGGCTGGGCAATCAGCCCCAGCATTTT. Translating it yields CASKGLGNQPQHF.

The chain is built from TRBV30 and TRBJ2-2; D is unresolved. The germline V gene has CDR1 GTSNPN and CDR2 SVGIG (reference sequence). V lost 4 bases and J 5 bases, leaving 8 bases between the germline ends. CDR3 size: 12 residues. The DNA of the CDR3 is TGTGCCTGGATGAAATTTACCGGGGAGCTGTTTTTT. Translated: CAWMKFTGELFF.

The rearrangement links TRBV13 to TRBJ2-7, with D perhaps matching TRBD1 or TRBD2 (5 bases each). V was trimmed by 0 bases and J by 3 bases, leaving 15 bases between them. This CDR3 spans 16 amino acids. Per the germline V gene, CDR1 is PRHDT and CDR2 is FYEKMQ (reference sequence). The CDR3 DNA reads as TGTGCCAGCAGCTTAGGCGGGTCAGGGAGTCTCTACGAGCAGTACTTC. This codes for CASSLGGSGSLYEQYF.

The gene calls are TRBV6-6 and TRBJ2-7; D is undetermined. CDR1 is MNHNY, CDR2 SVGAGI, per germline (reference sequence). The ends were cut back, 3 bases at V and 5 bases at J, with 11 bases in the middle. The CDR3 covers 13 residues. The CDR3 reads CASSYNRFDEQYF. DNA for the CDR3: TGTGCCAGCAGTTATAATAGATTCGACGAGCAGTACTTC.

CDR3 coding DNA: TGTGCCAGCAGCCCTTGGGAGAACACTGAAGCTTTCTTT. Translation: CASSPWENTEAFF. The V call is TRBV5-6, the J call TRBJ1-1, with unresolved D. The CDR3 runs to 13 residues. Trimming stripped 4 bases from V and 1 base from J, with 8 bases between. Germline V gene lookup returns CDR1 SGHDT and CDR2 YYEEEE.

The V and J genes are TRBV9 and TRBJ2-5; 9 nucleotides match TRBD1. V shed 3 bases, J shed 5 bases, and the junction held 8 bases outside the gene matches. The CDR3 contains 15 residues. The germline V gene has CDR1 SGDLS and CDR2 YYNGEE. As DNA, the CDR3 is TGTGCCAGCAGCGCTTTTACAGGGGGCGGGGAGACCCAGTACTTC. Translation gives CASSAFTGGGETQYF. Looking up the rest from reference TRBV9 and TRBJ2-5 gives the full variable domain: DSGVTQTPKHLITATGQRVTLRCSPRSGDLSVYWYQQSLDQGLQFLIQYYNGEERAKGNILERFSAQQFPDLHSELNLSSLELGDSALYFCASSAFTGGGETQYFGPGTRLLVL.

The genes are TRBV28 and TRBJ1-3; weak D call: TRBD1 (5 bases). Trimming took off 2 bases at V and 0 bases at J, with 8 bases between the two ends. In germline, CDR1 is MDHEN, CDR2 SYDVKM. This CDR3 is built from 15 residues. CDR3 amino acids: CASSLTGFSGNTIYF. The CDR3 DNA is TGTGCCAGCAGTTTAACAGGCTTCTCTGGAAACACCATATATTTT.

This rearrangement joins TRBV25-1 to TRBJ2-7, with a tentative D call TRBD1 (6 bases). The ends were cut back, 5 bases at V and 2 bases at J, with 13 bases in the middle. Germline CDR1 is MGHDK and CDR2 is SYGVNS. This CDR3 has 14 amino acids. CDR3 coding DNA: TGTGCCAGCAGTTACTCCGGACAGCCCTACGAGCAGTACTTC. Its translation is CASSYSGQPYEQYF.

The rearrangement links TRBV27 to TRBJ2-7, with D perhaps matching TRBD2 (6 bases). Germline V gene sequence: CDR1 MNHEY, CDR2 SMNVEV (reference sequence). With 4 bases removed from V and 3 bases from J, the gap between germline ends came to 16 bases. This CDR3 is built from 15 residues. Here the CDR3 reads CASSYSGTYLYEQYF. CDR3 nucleotides: TGTGCCAGCAGTTACTCCGGGACTTACCTCTACGAGCAGTACTTC.

The chain carries TRBV7-6 and TRBJ2-2; 8 bases fit TRBD2. Looked up from germline, CDR1 is SGHVS and CDR2 is FNYEAQ. This CDR3 is built from 16 residues. J lost 2 bases, V lost 3 bases, and 5 bases had no gene match. The CDR3 nucleotides read TGTGCCAGCAGCTTTAGCGGGATAGCAAACACCGGGGAGCTGTTTTTT. It codes for CASSFSGIANTGELFF.

About this clone: A far larger clone is one nucleotide away, so this likely arose from a read error. J is TRBJ2-1 and V is TRBV27; the D gene is possibly TRBD1 (6 bases). The CDR3 sequence is 15 residues long. Looked up from germline, CDR1 is MNHEY and CDR2 is SMNVEV (reference sequence). The chain's CDR3 is CDSSPTPGAGDEQFF. The CDR3 DNA reads TGTGACAGCAGTCCTACGCCAGGGGCGGGCGATGAGCAGTTCTTC.

The chain uses TRBV7-9 and TRBJ2-1; TRBD2 matches at 7 bases. The CDR3 sequence is 14 residues long. CDR1 is SEHNR and CDR2 is FQNEAQ in the germline V gene (reference sequence). With V trimmed by 0 bases and J by 8 bases, 4 bases remained unmatched. For the CDR3, the DNA is TGTGCCAGCAGCTTAGCGGGAGGGTTTGATGAGCAGTTCTTC. Its protein is CASSLAGGFDEQFF.

This sequence joins TRBV5-4 and TRBJ2-2; TRBD1 agrees at 12 bases. This CDR3 is built from 16 residues. The V and J ends lost 4 bases and 6 bases, in that order; junction bases with no gene match: 7. The germline V gene has CDR1 SGHNT and CDR2 YYREEE (reference sequence). In DNA, the CDR3 is TGTGCCAGCAGCGGTACCGGGACAGGGGGCCCCGGGGAGCTGTTTTTT. Its protein product is CASSGTGTGGPGELFF.

The chain employs TRBV9 and TRBJ2-3, with 7 bases that match TRBD2. V was clipped by 2 bases and J by 3 bases; unmatched bases: 6. In germline, CDR1 is SGDLS, CDR2 YYNGEE. The CDR3 consists of 15 residues. The CDR3 reads CASSVAGVVTDTQYF. CDR3 nucleotides: TGTGCCAGCAGCGTCGCGGGAGTAGTAACAGATACGCAGTATTTT.

The genes are TRBV13 and TRBJ1-4, with 9 bases lining up with TRBD1. V lost 0 bases to trimming and J lost 7 bases; unmatched junction nucleotides: 3. This CDR3 is 15 amino acids long. The germline CDR1 and CDR2 sequences are PRHDT and FYEKMQ (reference sequence). CDR3 in amino acids: CASSLGGTGFEKLFF. Written as DNA, the CDR3 is TGTGCCAGCAGCTTAGGCGGGACAGGGTTTGAAAAACTGTTTTTT.

The chain has TRBV9 and TRBJ2-1; no clear D. From germline, CDR1 is SGDLS and CDR2 YYNGEE. With 4 bases removed from V and 8 bases from J, the gap between germline ends came to 16 bases. The CDR3 covers 14 residues. This CDR3 reads CASSHLSPNDEQFF. The CDR3 nucleotides are TGTGCCAGCAGCCACCTGTCCCCGAACGATGAGCAGTTCTTC.

The chain uses TRBV30 and TRBJ2-1, with 10 bases lining up with TRBD2. V shed 0 bases, J shed 4 bases, and the junction held 6 bases outside the gene matches. The CDR3 consists of 16 residues. The germline gives CDR1 GTSNPN, CDR2 SVGIG (reference sequence). The DNA of the CDR3 is TGTGCCTGGAGTGTAGAAGCGGGAGGGCCTTACAATGAGCAGTTCTTC. Amino acids: CAWSVEAGGPYNEQFF.

This CDR3 is CASSVSPGLANEQFF. Written as DNA, the CDR3 is TGTGCCAGCAGCGTATCGCCGGGACTAGCAAATGAGCAGTTCTTC. The J gene is TRBJ2-1, the V gene TRBV9; TRBD2 agrees at 9 bases. The CDR3 has 15 residues. The J segment lost 7 bases and the V segment lost 1 base, leaving 6 bases of the junction unmatched. Germline-derived CDR1 and CDR2 are SGDLS and YYNGEE.

The V and J genes are TRBV6-5 and TRBJ2-7, with TRBD1 as a possible D gene (6 bases). The V gene lost 0 bases and the J gene lost 5 bases, with 11 bases spanning the gap. CDR1 and CDR2 from the germline V gene are MNHEY and SVGAGI. CDR3 size: 14 residues. In DNA form, the CDR3 reads TGTGCCAGCAGTTACTCGAGGGGGAACCACGAGCAGTACTTC. As protein: CASSYSRGNHEQYF.

The gene calls are TRBV27 and TRBJ2-1, with TRBD2 matching 11 bases. Germline CDR1 MNHEY, CDR2 SMNVEV (reference sequence). The V gene end was trimmed by 0 bases and the J gene end by 4 bases; junction bases not matched to a gene: 2. This CDR3 contains 16 residues. CDR3 in DNA: TGTGCCAGCAGTTTATCGGGGACTAGCGGATACAATGAGCAGTTCTTC. This codes for CASSLSGTSGYNEQFF.

The chain recombines TRBV2 with TRBJ2-7; 9 positions match TRBD1. The V and J ends lost 10 bases and 3 bases, in that order; junction bases with no gene match: 10. From germline, CDR1 is SNHLY and CDR2 FYNNEI. The CDR3 spans 14 residues. This CDR3 is CATGTGQGFYEQYF. The DNA for the CDR3 is TGTGCCACCGGGACGGGACAGGGCTTCTACGAGCAGTACTTC.

This sequence joins TRBV6-5 and TRBJ1-2, with 10 bases lining up with TRBD1. The germline V gene has CDR1 MNHEY and CDR2 SVGAGI. Germline trimming cut 6 bases from V and 2 bases from J; bases unmatched to any gene: 3. CDR3 length equals 14 residues. The CDR3 region is CASSPTGGNYGYTF. CDR3 sequence (DNA): TGTGCCAGCAGCCCGACAGGGGGCAACTATGGCTACACCTTC.

The chain has TRBV12-5 and TRBJ1-1, with TRBD1 matching over 7 bases. Germline CDR1 and CDR2: LGHNT and FRNRAP. The CDR3 spans 14 residues. The V and J ends lost 4 bases and 4 bases, in that order; junction bases with no gene match: 6. CDR3 sequence reads: CASGWGTDTTEAFF. DNA of the CDR3: TGTGCTAGTGGTTGGGGGACAGACACCACTGAAGCTTTCTTT.

The V gene is TRBV27, the J gene TRBJ1-6; D gene unclear. V dropped 1 base and J dropped 3 bases, with 10 bases sitting between them. From germline, CDR1 is MNHEY and CDR2 SMNVEV (reference sequence). This CDR3 contains 16 residues. The CDR3 DNA sequence: TGTGCCAGCAGTTTATTACCACCCAGCTATAATTCACCCCTCCACTTT. Protein product: CASSLLPPSYNSPLHF.

The chain carries TRBV5-1 and TRBJ1-3; D is undetermined. V dropped 4 bases and J dropped 4 bases, with 6 bases sitting between them. The CDR3 length is 12 residues. In germline, CDR1 is SGHRS, CDR2 YFSETQ. The CDR3 sequence: CASSPYGNTIYF. The CDR3 bases are TGCGCCAGCAGCCCGTACGGAAACACCATATATTTT.

The chain recombines TRBV6-1 with TRBJ1-5, with a tentative D call TRBD1 (5 bases). Germline V gives CDR1 MNHNS, CDR2 SASEGT. Trimming removed 2 bases from V and 2 bases from J, with 16 bases in between. This CDR3 has 17 residues. DNA for the CDR3: TGTGCCAGCAGTGAAAGGGGCGGGGGAACTGGCAATCAGCCCCAGCATTTT. Protein: CASSERGGGTGNQPQHF.

The rearrangement joins TRBV7-9 to TRBJ1-5; tentative D call: TRBD1 (6 bases). Germline V gene data show CDR1 as SEHNR and CDR2 as FQNEAQ (reference sequence). The V gene lost 1 base and the J gene lost 4 bases, with 8 bases spanning the gap. The CDR3 totals 14 residues. The DNA for the CDR3 is TGTGCCAGCAGCTTAGGAACAGGGAATCAGCCCCAGCATTTT. Translating gives CASSLGTGNQPQHF.